The clone carrying this TCR beta chain has only a few counts. The antigen remains undetermined. A sample-barcoded 5' primer and a J-beta primer mix were used in a second PCR of roughly 7 to 12 cycles. Every single cDNA molecule received a tag from a template-switch adaptor with 12 random nucleotides. A single record per CDR3 protein comes from TCRdb applying MiXCR to the 5' RACE reads. The data show 700,000 to 950,000 distinct CDR3 sequences, 55% to 70% seen once. The sample originates from a study of blood T cells in healthy people across ages. General study findings and limits: Roughly linear age-related decline in beta diversity appeared, significant by age 40.

The germline V gene encodes CDR1 DFQATT and CDR2 SNEGSKA (reference sequence). Trimming cost V 0 bases and J 7 bases; bases outside gene matches: 11. The CDR3 totals 16 residues. The genes are TRBV20-1 and TRBJ2-1; 8 bases fit TRBD1. This TCR was recovered from a man aged 25 to 40 in good health. The specimen was blood. CDR3 region: CSARDIAGGAGNEQFF. The DNA of the CDR3 is TGCAGTGCTAGAGATATTGCAGGGGGCGCAGGGAATGAGCAGTTCTTC.